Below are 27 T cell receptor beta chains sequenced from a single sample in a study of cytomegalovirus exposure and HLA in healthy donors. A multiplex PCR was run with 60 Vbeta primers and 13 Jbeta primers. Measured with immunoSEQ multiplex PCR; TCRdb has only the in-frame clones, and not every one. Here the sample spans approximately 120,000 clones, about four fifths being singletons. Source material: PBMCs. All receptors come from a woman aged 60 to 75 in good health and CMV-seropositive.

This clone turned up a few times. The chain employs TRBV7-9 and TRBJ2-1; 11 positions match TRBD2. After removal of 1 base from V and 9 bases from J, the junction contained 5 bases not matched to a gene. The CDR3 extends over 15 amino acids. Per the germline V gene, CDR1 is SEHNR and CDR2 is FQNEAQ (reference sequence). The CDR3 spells CASSLGIAGGVEQFF. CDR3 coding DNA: TGTGCCAGCAGCTTAGGGATAGCGGGAGGGGTTGAGCAGTTCTTC.

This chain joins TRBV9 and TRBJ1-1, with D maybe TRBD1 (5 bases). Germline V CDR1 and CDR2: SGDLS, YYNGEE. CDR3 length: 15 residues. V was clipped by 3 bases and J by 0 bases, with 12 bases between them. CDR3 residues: CASSGGRQMNTEAFF. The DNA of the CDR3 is TGTGCCAGCAGCGGGGGGAGGCAAATGAACACTGAAGCTTTCTTT. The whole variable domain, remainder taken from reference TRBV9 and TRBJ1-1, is DSGVTQTPKHLITATGQRVTLRCSPRSGDLSVYWYQQSLDQGLQFLIQYYNGEERAKGNILERFSAQQFPDLHSELNLSSLELGDSALYFCASSGGRQMNTEAFFGQGTRLTVV.

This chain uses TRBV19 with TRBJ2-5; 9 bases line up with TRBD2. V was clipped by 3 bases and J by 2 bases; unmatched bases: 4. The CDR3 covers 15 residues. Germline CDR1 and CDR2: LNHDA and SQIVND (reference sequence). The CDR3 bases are TGTGCCAGTAGTATCATCACTAGCGGGCAAGAGACCCAGTACTTC. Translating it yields CASSIITSGQETQYF.

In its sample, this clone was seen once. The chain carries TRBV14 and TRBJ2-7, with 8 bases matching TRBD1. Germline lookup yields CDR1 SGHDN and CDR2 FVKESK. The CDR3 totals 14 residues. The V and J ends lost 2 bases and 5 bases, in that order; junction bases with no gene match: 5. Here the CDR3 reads CASSQQGAGHEQYF. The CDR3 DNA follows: TGTGCCAGCAGCCAACAGGGGGCTGGACACGAGCAGTACTTC.

CDR3 sequence reads: CASVGEGYTF. CDR3 in DNA: TGTGCCAGCGTCGGAGAGGGCTACACCTTC. This chain connects TRBV6-4 to TRBJ1-2; no definite D call. This CDR3 region has 10 residues. Germline CDR1 reads MRHNA; CDR2 reads SNTAGT. V dropped 8 bases and J dropped 8 bases, with 9 bases sitting between them.

CDR3 sequence (DNA): TGCGCCAGCAGCTCGTTTTTGATCGGGGGCAGGGGGAATTCACCCCTCCACTTT. Amino acid sequence: CASSSFLIGGRGNSPLHF. This chain links TRBV4-1 with TRBJ1-6, with TRBD1 matching 7 bases. CDR1 is MGHRA, CDR2 YSYEKL, per germline. CDR3 length equals 18 residues. V gave up 5 bases and J gave up 7 bases; unmatched junction bases: 17.

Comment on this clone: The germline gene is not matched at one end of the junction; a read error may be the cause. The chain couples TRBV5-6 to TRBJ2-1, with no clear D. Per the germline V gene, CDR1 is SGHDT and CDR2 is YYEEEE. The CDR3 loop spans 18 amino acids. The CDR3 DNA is TGTGCCAGCAGCTTGAAGGCGGCCCGAGAAAGCTCCCACAATGAGCAGTTCTTC. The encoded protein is CASSLKAARESSHNEQFF.

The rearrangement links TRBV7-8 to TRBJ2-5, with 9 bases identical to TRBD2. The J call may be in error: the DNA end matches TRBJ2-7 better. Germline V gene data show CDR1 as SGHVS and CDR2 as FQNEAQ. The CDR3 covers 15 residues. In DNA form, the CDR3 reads TGTGCCAGCAGGGGGGGTAGCGGGAGCTGGTACGAGCAGTACTTC. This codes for CASRGGSGSWYEQYF.

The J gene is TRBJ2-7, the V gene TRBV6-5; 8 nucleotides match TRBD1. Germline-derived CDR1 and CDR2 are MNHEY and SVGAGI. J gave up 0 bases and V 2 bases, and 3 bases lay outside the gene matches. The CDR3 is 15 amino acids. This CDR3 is CASSYGTGSSYEQYF. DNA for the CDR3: TGTGCCAGCAGTTACGGGACAGGAAGCTCCTACGAGCAGTACTTC.

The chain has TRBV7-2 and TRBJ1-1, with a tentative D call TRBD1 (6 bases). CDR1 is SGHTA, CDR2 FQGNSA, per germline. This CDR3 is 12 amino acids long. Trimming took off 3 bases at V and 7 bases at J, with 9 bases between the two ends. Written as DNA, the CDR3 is TGTGCCAGCAGCTTCGGACAGCTTGAAGCTTTCTTT. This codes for CASSFGQLEAFF.

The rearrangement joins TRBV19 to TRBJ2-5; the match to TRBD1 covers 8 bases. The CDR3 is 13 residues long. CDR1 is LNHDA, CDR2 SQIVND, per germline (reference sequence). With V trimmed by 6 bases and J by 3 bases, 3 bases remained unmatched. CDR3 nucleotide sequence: TGTGCCAGTAGCCAGGACAGGGAAGAGACCCAGTACTTC. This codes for CASSQDREETQYF. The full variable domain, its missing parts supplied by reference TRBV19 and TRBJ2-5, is DGGITQSPKYLFRKEGQNVTLSCEQNLNHDAMYWYRQDPGQGLRLIYYSQIVNDFQKGDIAEGYSVSREKKESFPLTVTSAQKNPTAFYLCASSQDREETQYFGPGTRLLVL.

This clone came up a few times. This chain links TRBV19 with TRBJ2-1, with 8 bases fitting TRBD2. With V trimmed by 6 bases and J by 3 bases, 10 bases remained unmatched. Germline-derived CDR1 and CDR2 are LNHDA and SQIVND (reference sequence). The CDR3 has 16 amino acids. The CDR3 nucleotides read TGTGCCAGTAGACCAACCGGGACTAGTTTCTACAATGAGCAGTTCTTC. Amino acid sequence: CASRPTGTSFYNEQFF.

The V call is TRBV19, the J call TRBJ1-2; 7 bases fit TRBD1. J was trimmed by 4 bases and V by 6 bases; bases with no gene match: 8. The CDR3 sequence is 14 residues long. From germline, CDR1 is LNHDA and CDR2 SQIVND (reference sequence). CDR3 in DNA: TGTGCCAGTAGCCTAGATCAGGGGGTCTATGGCTACACCTTC. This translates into CASSLDQGVYGYTF.

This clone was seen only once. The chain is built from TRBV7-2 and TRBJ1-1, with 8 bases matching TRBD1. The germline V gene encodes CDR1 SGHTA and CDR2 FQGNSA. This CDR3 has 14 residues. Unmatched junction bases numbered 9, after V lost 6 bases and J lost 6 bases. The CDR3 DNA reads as TGTGCCAGCAGGAAGTCACAGGGGGTATCTGAAGCTTTCTTT. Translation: CASRKSQGVSEAFF.

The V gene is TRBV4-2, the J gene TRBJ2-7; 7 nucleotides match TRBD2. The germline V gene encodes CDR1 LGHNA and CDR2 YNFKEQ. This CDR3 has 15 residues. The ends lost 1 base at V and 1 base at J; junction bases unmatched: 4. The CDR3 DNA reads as TGTGCCAGCAGCCAAGGGACTAGTCGGTCCTACGAGCAGTACTTC. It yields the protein CASSQGTSRSYEQYF.

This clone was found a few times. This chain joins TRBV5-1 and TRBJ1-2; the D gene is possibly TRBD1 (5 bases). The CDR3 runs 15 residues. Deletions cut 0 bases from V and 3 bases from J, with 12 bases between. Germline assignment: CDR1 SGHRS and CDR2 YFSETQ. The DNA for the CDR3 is TGCGCCAGCAGCTTGGGGGGGGATTCGGACTATGGCTACACCTTC. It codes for CASSLGGDSDYGYTF.

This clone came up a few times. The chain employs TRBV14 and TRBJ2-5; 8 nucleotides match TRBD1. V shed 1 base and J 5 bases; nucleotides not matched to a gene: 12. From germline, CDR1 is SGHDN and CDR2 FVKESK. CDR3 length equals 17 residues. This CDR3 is CASSQGISAGGGETQYF. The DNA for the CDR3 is TGTGCCAGCAGCCAAGGGATTTCGGCAGGGGGCGGGGAGACCCAGTACTTC.

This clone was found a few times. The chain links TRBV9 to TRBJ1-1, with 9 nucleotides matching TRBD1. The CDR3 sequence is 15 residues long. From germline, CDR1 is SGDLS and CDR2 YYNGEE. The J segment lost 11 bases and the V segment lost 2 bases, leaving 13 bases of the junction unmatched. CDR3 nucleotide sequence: TGTGCCAGCAGCGTCGACGGGGACAGGGACCGGGTGGCTTTCTTT. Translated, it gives CASSVDGDRDRVAFF. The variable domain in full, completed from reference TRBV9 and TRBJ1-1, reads DSGVTQTPKHLITATGQRVTLRCSPRSGDLSVYWYQQSLDQGLQFLIQYYNGEERAKGNILERFSAQQFPDLHSELNLSSLELGDSALYFCASSVDGDRDRVAFFGQGTRLTVV.

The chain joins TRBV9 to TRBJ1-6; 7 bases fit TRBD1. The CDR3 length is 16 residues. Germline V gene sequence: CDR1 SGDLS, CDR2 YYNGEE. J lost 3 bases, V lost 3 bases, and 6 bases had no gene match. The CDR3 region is CASSAEGGLYNSPLHF. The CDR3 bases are TGTGCCAGCAGCGCCGAAGGGGGCCTCTATAATTCACCCCTCCACTTT.

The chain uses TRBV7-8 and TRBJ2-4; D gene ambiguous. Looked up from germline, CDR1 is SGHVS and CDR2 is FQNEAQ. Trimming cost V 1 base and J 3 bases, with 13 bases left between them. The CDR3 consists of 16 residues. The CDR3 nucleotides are TGTGCCAGCAGCTTAGGTCAGCGATTCCTCAAAAACATTCAGTACTTC. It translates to CASSLGQRFLKNIQYF.

CDR3 protein: CAWNRQPNEKLFF. The CDR3 nucleotides are TGTGCCTGGAACCGACAACCGAATGAAAAACTGTTTTTT. The chain combines TRBV30 with TRBJ1-4; D is undetermined. CDR3 length: 13 residues. The germline V gene encodes CDR1 GTSNPN and CDR2 SVGIG (reference sequence). V was clipped by 4 bases and J by 5 bases, with 11 bases between them.

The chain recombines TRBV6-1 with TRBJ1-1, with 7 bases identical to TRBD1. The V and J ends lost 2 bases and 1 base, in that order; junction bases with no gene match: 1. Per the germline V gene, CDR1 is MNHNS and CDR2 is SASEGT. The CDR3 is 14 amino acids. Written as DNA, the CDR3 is TGTGCCAGCAGTGAAAGGGGGCAGAACACTGAAGCTTTCTTT. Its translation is CASSERGQNTEAFF.

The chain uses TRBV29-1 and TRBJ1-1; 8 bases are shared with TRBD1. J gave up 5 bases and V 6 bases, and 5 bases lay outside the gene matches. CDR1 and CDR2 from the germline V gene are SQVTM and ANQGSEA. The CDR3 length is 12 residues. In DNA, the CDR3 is TGCAGCGTCAAGACAGGGGAGACTGAAGCTTTCTTT. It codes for CSVKTGETEAFF.

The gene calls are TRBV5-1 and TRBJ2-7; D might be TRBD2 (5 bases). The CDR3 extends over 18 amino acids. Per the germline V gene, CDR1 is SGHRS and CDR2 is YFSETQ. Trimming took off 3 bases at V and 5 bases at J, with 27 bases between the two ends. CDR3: CASSSLTRLRVEIHEQYF. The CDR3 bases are TGCGCCAGCAGCTCGCTAACCCGACTAAGAGTGGAAATCCACGAGCAGTACTTC.

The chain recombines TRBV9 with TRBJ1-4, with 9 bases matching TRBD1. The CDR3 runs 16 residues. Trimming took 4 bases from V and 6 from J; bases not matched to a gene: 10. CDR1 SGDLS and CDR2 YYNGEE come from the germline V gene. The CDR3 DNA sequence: TGTGCCAGCAGCCCAACTGTTGGGACAGGGTATGAAAAACTGTTTTTT. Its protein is CASSPTVGTGYEKLFF.

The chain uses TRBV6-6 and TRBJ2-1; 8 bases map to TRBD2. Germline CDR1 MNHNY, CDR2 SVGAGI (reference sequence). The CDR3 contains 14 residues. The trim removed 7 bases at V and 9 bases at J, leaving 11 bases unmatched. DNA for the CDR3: TGTGCCAGCACGAGCGGGAGTTTGCTTAGTGAGCAGTTCTTC. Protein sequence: CASTSGSLLSEQFF.

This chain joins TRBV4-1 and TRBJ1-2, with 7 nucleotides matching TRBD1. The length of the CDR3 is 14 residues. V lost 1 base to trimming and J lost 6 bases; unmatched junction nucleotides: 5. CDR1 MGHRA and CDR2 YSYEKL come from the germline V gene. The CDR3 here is CASSQADRRDGYTF. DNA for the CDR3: TGCGCCAGCAGCCAAGCGGACAGGAGGGATGGCTACACCTTC.